One and the same sample provided the 16 T cell receptor beta chains below, sequenced in a study. TCRdb reprocessed the 5' RACE reads via MiXCR and lists one record per CDR3 protein. The sample has over 50,000 distinct CDR3 sequences, more than 20% seen once. Sequenced sample: tumor-infiltrating naive CD4+ T cells sorted from the breast tumor. Documented subset: naive CD4+ T cells, CD4+CD45RA+CD25-. The receptors shown here come from a female donor with breast cancer.

This clonotype has a handful of counts. The rearrangement joins TRBV4-1 to TRBJ2-7; D unclear. The germline V and J ends were trimmed by 1 base and 3 bases, with 16 bases remaining between them. This CDR3 spans 16 amino acids. From germline, CDR1 is MGHRA and CDR2 YSYEKL. The DNA of the CDR3 is TGCGCCAGCAGCCAAGCCCCAACCCCATTCGTCTACGAGCAGTACTTC. It specifies CASSQAPTPFVYEQYF.

This clonotype appeared a few times. This rearrangement joins TRBV18 to TRBJ1-2; D might be TRBD1 (6 bases). The V gene lost 1 base and the J gene lost 6 bases, with 9 bases spanning the gap. Germline V CDR1 and CDR2: KGHSH, LQKENI. The CDR3 has 13 residues. In nucleotides, the CDR3 is TGTGCCAGCTCACCACGGACAGCTAATGGCTACACCTTC. It specifies CASSPRTANGYTF.

In this sample, this clonotype turned up many times. V is TRBV20-1 and J is TRBJ1-5; D not resolved. Trimming cost V 2 bases and J 1 base, with 9 bases left between them. Germline values: CDR1 DFQATT, CDR2 SNEGSKA (reference sequence). The CDR3 runs 14 residues. CDR3 coding DNA: TGCAGTGCTAGATTAGGGCCCAGCAATCAGCCCCAGCATTTT. It specifies CSARLGPSNQPQHF.

On this clonotype: An end of the junction differs from the germline gene, which may be a read error. CDR3 amino acids: CATGRDVQPQHF. Here the CDR3 DNA reads TGTGCCACCGGCAGAGACGTGCAGCCCCAGCATTTT. The chain has TRBV15 and TRBJ1-5; D remains ambiguous. This CDR3 contains 12 residues. Germline V lookup: CDR1 LNHNV, CDR2 YYDKDF (reference sequence).

This clonotype came up many times. J is TRBJ2-5 and V is TRBV29-1; 11 bases are shared with TRBD2. Trimming removed 3 bases from V and 2 bases from J; junction bases left unmatched: 2. This CDR3 contains 14 residues. Per the germline V gene, CDR1 is SQVTM and CDR2 is ANQGSEA. The CDR3 sequence: CSVDGTSGQETQYF. CDR3 DNA: TGCAGCGTTGATGGGACTAGCGGTCAAGAGACCCAGTACTTC.

This clonotype appeared a few times. The gene calls are TRBV4-2 and TRBJ2-1; 7 positions match TRBD2. The germline CDR1 and CDR2 sequences are LGHNA and YNFKEQ. This CDR3 comprises 15 residues. The V segment lost 4 bases and the J segment 6 bases; nucleotides outside the gene matches: 9. Written as DNA, the CDR3 is TGTGCCAGCAGCCCAGGACTAGGGCGGCGCAATGAGCAGTTCTTC. This sequence encodes CASSPGLGRRNEQFF.

This chain uses TRBV9 with TRBJ2-7; D is unresolved. Germline-derived CDR1 and CDR2 are SGDLS and YYNGEE. V was shortened by 2 bases and J by 5 bases, with 11 bases between the two germline ends. The CDR3 is made up of 13 amino acids. The DNA for the CDR3 is TGTGCCAGCAGCGTTTCATTCCTAGACGAGCAGTACTTC. Translation: CASSVSFLDEQYF.

The sample holds a few counts of this clonotype. This chain connects TRBV4-3 to TRBJ2-7, with TRBD2 matching over 12 bases. CDR1 is LGHNA, CDR2 YSLEER, per germline. CDR3 length: 16 residues. Losses at the gene ends were 0 bases for V and 2 bases for J; bases not matched to a gene: 2. CDR3: CASSQDRTSGTYEQYF. The DNA for the CDR3 is TGCGCCAGCAGCCAAGATCGGACTAGCGGGACCTACGAGCAGTACTTC.

The chain has TRBV2 and TRBJ2-2; 11 nucleotides line up with TRBD2. The germline gives CDR1 SNHLY, CDR2 FYNNEI. Trimming at V came to 5 bases and at J to 4 bases, leaving 3 bases not matched to a gene. This CDR3 has 15 residues. The DNA of the CDR3 is TGTGCCAGCAGTTTAGCGGGAGGGATCACCGGGGAGCTGTTTTTT. It encodes CASSLAGGITGELFF.

A remark on this clonotype: Its ends do not fully match the called genes, so a read error is possible. V gene TRBV20-1 combines with J gene TRBJ2-7; TRBD2 matches at 15 bases. Germline V CDR1 and CDR2: DFQATT, SNEGSKA (reference sequence). The CDR3 runs to 17 residues. Written as DNA, the CDR3 is TGCAGTGCTAGGCAGGGACTAGCGGGAGGTCTCTCCTACGAGCGGTACTTC. Its translation is CSARQGLAGGLSYERYF.

This clonotype has ten or more counts. This chain uses TRBV5-1 with TRBJ2-5; the D call may be TRBD1 or TRBD2 (5 bases each). Trimming took 4 bases from V and 3 from J, leaving 13 bases between them. CDR3 length: 14 amino acids. Germline CDR1 and CDR2: SGHRS and YFSETQ. As DNA, the CDR3 is TGCGCCAGCAGCACCGGGACCGGGGAAGAGACCCAGTACTTC. Its protein product is CASSTGTGEETQYF.

This chain joins TRBV6-5 and TRBJ1-1; perhaps TRBD1 as D (5 bases). The V gene's germline CDR1 is MNHEY and CDR2 SVGAGI. The CDR3 runs 13 residues. Between the trimmed V and J ends, which lost 7 bases and 5 bases, there was a span of 14 bases. The DNA of the CDR3 is TGTGCCAGCACCCCGGGGGGTGTGACTGAAGCTTTCTTT. This gives the protein CASTPGGVTEAFF.

This clonotype appeared a few times. The chain links TRBV4-1 to TRBJ1-4, with a weak D call TRBD1 (5 bases). V shed 6 bases and J shed 12 bases, with 14 bases lying between them. This CDR3 spans 12 amino acids. The V gene's germline CDR1 is MGHRA and CDR2 YSYEKL. Written as DNA, the CDR3 is TGCGCCAGCAGGTCTCCTAAAGGGGAACTGTTTTTT. The encoded protein is CASRSPKGELFF.

This clonotype was picked up a small number of times. The CDR3 coding sequence is TGTGCCAGCAGTTCCCGGGGGGATACGCAGTATTTT. Its protein product is CASSSRGDTQYF. This chain joins TRBV28 and TRBJ2-3; TRBD2 might be the D (6 bases). Germline CDR1 MDHEN, CDR2 SYDVKM. The CDR3 runs 12 residues. Trimming shortened V by 4 bases and J by 6 bases, and 8 bases separated the two germline ends.

The chain's CDR3 is CASKTGRLTDTQYF. CDR3 coding DNA: TGTGCCAGCAAGACAGGGAGACTCACAGATACGCAGTATTTT. V is TRBV6-6 and J is TRBJ2-3, with 7 bases aligning to TRBD1. Germline V gene data show CDR1 as MNHNY and CDR2 as SVGAGI (reference sequence). V was clipped by 7 bases and J by 2 bases; unmatched bases: 6. The CDR3 spans 14 residues.

This clonotype was observed a handful of times. The chain joins TRBV20-1 to TRBJ1-1; 12 nucleotides line up with TRBD1. The CDR3 length is 14 residues. Germline assignment: CDR1 DFQATT and CDR2 SNEGSKA (reference sequence). The V segment lost 0 bases and the J segment 10 bases; nucleotides outside the gene matches: 6. CDR3 loop: CSARDQGTGGRAFF. CDR3 coding DNA: TGCAGTGCTAGAGATCAGGGGACAGGGGGCAGAGCTTTCTTT.